A selection of T cell receptor beta chains follows, all from one sample in a study of blood T cell repertoires in COVID-19. Sequenced by immunoSEQ multiplex PCR; TCRdb stores in-frame clones only, minus some. The sample includes about 170,000 clones, 88% of them seen just once. The sequencing sample was made of peripheral blood. The receptor set was obtained from a man in his forties or fifties who had recovered from COVID-19. The CDR3 runs from the conserved cysteine through the conserved F or W. The D gene is left open where the match is weak. The size of a clone is reported for some rows only, either as once, few or many, or as a class for expanded clones.

TRBJ2-2	TRBV4-3	NA	NA	TGCGCCAGCAGCCAAGATCTTCCGGCAGGGCGGGACGGGGAGCTGTTTTTT	CASSQDLPAGRDGELFF
TRBJ2-7	TRBV7-2	NA	TRBD2	TGTGCCAGCAGCTCAATTGGGGGGGTCGAGCAGTACTTC	CASSSIGGVEQYF
TRBJ1-1	TRBV7-8	NA	NA	TGTGCCAGCAGCCTACAGGAGAACACTGAAGCTTTCTTT	CASSLQENTEAFF
TRBJ2-5	TRBV9	NA	NA	TGTGCCAGCAGCGTAGCTAGGGCGGCGGGGACCCAGTACTTC	CASSVARAAGTQYF
TRBJ2-7	TRBV7-9	NA	TRBD2	TGTGCCAGCAGCAACACCGGATACCGGACTAGCGGGCATAACGAGCAGTACTTC	CASSNTGYRTSGHNEQYF
TRBJ1-1	TRBV19	once	NA	TGTGCCAGTACCCTTAAGGTGGGGAGCTCTGAAGCTTTCTTT	CASTLKVGSSEAFF
TRBJ1-3	TRBV2	NA	NA	TGTGCCAGCAGTGCCGTGGGGACAACTGGAAACACCATATATTTT	CASSAVGTTGNTIYF
TRBJ2-1	TRBV10-2	NA	NA	TGCGCCAGCAGTGAGCGGGGTGGGAGTAACAATGAGCAGTTCTTC	CASSERGGSNNEQFF
TRBJ2-7	TRBV6-2/TRBV6-3	NA	NA	TGTGCCAGCAGTTCACACAGCCCCTACGAGCAGTACTTC	CASSSHSPYEQYF
TRBJ2-2	TRBV7-7	NA	TRBD1	TGTGCCAGCAGCCTTAGACAGGGGGGAACCGGGGAGCTGTTTTTT	CASSLRQGGTGELFF
TRBJ2-7	TRBV15	NA	TRBD1	TGTGCCACCAGCAGACTTACAGGGGGTAAAGGGACAGTACTACTTCGTCAGTACTTC	CATSRLTGGKGTVLLRQYF
TRBJ1-5	TRBV19	once	NA	TGTGCCAGTCGGGGGAGGGACGGAGTTCAGCCCCAGCATTTT	CASRGRDGVQPQHF
TRBJ2-2	TRBV2	NA	TRBD2	TGTGCCAGCAGTGTACTAGCGGGAGGAACCGGGGAGCTGTTTTTT	CASSVLAGGTGELFF
TRBJ1-1	TRBV6-4	NA	NA	TGTGCCAGACACGGGGGTGCATCAATAGCCAACCTGATCCCTGAAGCTTTCTTT	CARHGGASIANLIPEAFF
TRBJ2-2	TRBV25-1	NA	NA	TGTGCCAGCAGTGAATTTGTGGGCAGCACCGGGGAGCTGTTTTTT	CASSEFVGSTGELFF
TRBJ2-7	TRBV11-2	NA	NA	TGTGCCAGCAGCTTAGGCCGTGTGGGAGCGGGCGAGCAGTACTTC	CASSLGRVGAGEQYF
TRBJ2-7	TRBV3-1/TRBV3-2	NA	NA	TGTGCCAGCAGCTTCAACTACGAGCAGTACTTC	CASSFNYEQYF
TRBJ2-4	TRBV5-6	NA	TRBD1	TGTGCCAGCAGCCTGGGGGGACAGGGTAGAGAGAACATTCAGTACTTC	CASSLGGQGRENIQYF
TRBJ2-1	TRBV18	once	NA	TGTGCCAGCTCACCAGCTAAGTTCAGGGGTAATGAGCAGTTCTTC	CASSPAKFRGNEQFF
TRBJ2-3	TRBV7-6	few	TRBD2	TGTGCCAGCAGCTTAGAGGCGGGGGGCACAGATACGCAGTATTTT	CASSLEAGGTDTQYF
TRBJ2-2	TRBV27	NA	NA	TGTGCCAGCAATTGGGGAGCGCCTGGCACCGGGGAGCTGTTTTTT	CASNWGAPGTGELFF
TRBJ2-3	TRBV28	NA	NA	TGTGCCAGCAGTTTAATTCGGGGTGTCGTAAACACAGATACGCAGTATTTT	CASSLIRGVVNTDTQYF
TRBJ2-1	TRBV6-5	NA	TRBD2	TGTGCCAGCAGTCGCCAGCGGGGGTACAATGAGCAGTTCTTC	CASSRQRGYNEQFF
TRBJ2-1	TRBV24-1	NA	TRBD2	TGTGCCACCGCTGGGACTAGCCCCCCGGGCTCCTACAATGAGCAGTTCTTC	CATAGTSPPGSYNEQFF
TRBJ2-3	TRBV5-1	NA	NA	TGCGCCAGCAGCGTGTCGCGGGCGGATACGCAGTATTTT	CASSVSRADTQYF
TRBJ2-7	TRBV28	NA	TRBD1	TGTGCCAGCAGTCAGGACAGGGGCGGTACCTACGAGCAGTACTTC	CASSQDRGGTYEQYF
TRBJ1-1	TRBV2	NA	NA	TGTGCCAGCCTCAGGAACACTGAAGCTTTCTTT	CASLRNTEAFF
TRBJ2-2	TRBV7-2	once	TRBD2	TGTGCCAGCAGCGCGTCCGGGACTAGCGGGAGATTAACCGGGGAGCTGTTTTTT	CASSASGTSGRLTGELFF
TRBJ2-3	TRBV28	NA	TRBD2	TGTGCCAGCAGTTCCCTTGGCTTTAGCGGGAGGGCCGAAAGTGTCCCAGATACGCAGTATTTT	CASSSLGFSGRAESVPDTQYF
TRBJ2-5	TRBV27	NA	NA	TGTGCCAGCAGGTTTGGGGGGGCCGGTGGAGAGACCCAGTACTTC	CASRFGGAGGETQYF